This T cell receptor beta chain was sequenced for a study of T-cell memory formation after mild COVID-19. Study-wide results and limits: Unconfirmed was the SARS-CoV-2 specificity of second-wave clones that peaked on day 37. The appearance of some responding clones in pre-infection memory suggested that cross-reactive memory joined.

This clonotype was recorded a few times. Its antigen remains unknown. Per germline, CDR1 SQVTM and CDR2 ANQGSEA. Trimming removed 6 bases from V and 7 bases from J, with 15 bases in between. CDR3 length: 12 amino acids. Each CDR3 protein is one row after TCRdb ran MiXCR on the 5' RACE reads. The sample has about 290,000 distinct CDR3 sequences, about 16% seen once. The chain employs TRBV29-1 and TRBJ1-1, with D possibly matching TRBD1 (5 bases). The sequencing sample was made of PBMCs or a T cell subset sorted from them (not recorded which). This receptor was identified in a man younger than 35 who had mild COVID-19 (a few samples of this study predate the infection). Cell type and time point are not known. CDR3 region: CSVAQGHLEAFF. The CDR3 DNA reads TGCAGCGTAGCCCAGGGCCACCTTGAAGCTTTCTTT.